The 14 T cell receptor beta chains below all came from one sample that was sequenced in a study of siplizumab effects on memory and regulatory T cells. The table came from immunoSEQ multiplex PCR; TCRdb's copy has only in-frame clones and leaves some out. The table includes 80,000 to 130,000 clones, 90% to 95% detected once. Material for sequencing was Tregs sorted from blood. These receptors were obtained from a human donor in good health.

This rearrangement joins TRBV9 to TRBJ1-4; D is possibly TRBD1 (6 bases). Germline values: CDR1 SGDLS, CDR2 YYNGEE. The germline V and J ends were trimmed by 1 base and 6 bases, with 10 bases remaining between them. The CDR3 is 14 amino acids. The CDR3 loop reads CASSVQGNHEKLFF. CDR3 bases: TGTGCCAGCAGCGTACAGGGGAATCATGAAAAACTGTTTTTT.

The chain recombines TRBV18 with TRBJ2-7; 10 nucleotides align to TRBD2. Germline V gives CDR1 KGHSH, CDR2 LQKENI. The junction had 8 bases not matched to a gene; V was cut back by 4 bases and J by 2 bases. There are 16 residues in the CDR3. The CDR3, as DNA: TGTGCCAGCTCACGATTTTCTAGCGGGAGTCCCTACGAGCAGTACTTC. Translating it yields CASSRFSSGSPYEQYF.

V gene TRBV7-2 combines with J gene TRBJ2-7; D possibly corresponds to TRBD1 (5 bases). Germline-derived CDR1 and CDR2 are SGHTA and FQGNSA. V gave up 1 base and J gave up 9 bases, with 7 bases separating them. CDR3 length equals 11 residues. The CDR3 bases are TGTGCCAGCAGCTTAGGGGGCCGGCAGTACTTC. Encoded protein: CASSLGGRQYF.

This clone was counted once. This chain uses TRBV9 with TRBJ1-1; D is undetermined. CDR3 length: 15 residues. V lost 2 bases and J 1 base, leaving 12 bases between the germline ends. Germline V gene data show CDR1 as SGDLS and CDR2 as YYNGEE. The CDR3: CASSVIHTSNTEAFF. DNA of the CDR3: TGTGCCAGCAGCGTTATCCACACCTCGAACACTGAAGCTTTCTTT.

The chain combines TRBV9 with TRBJ2-2; D tentatively reads TRBD1 or TRBD2 (7 bases each). The CDR3 runs to 15 residues. Trimming cost V 2 bases and J 4 bases, with 12 bases left between them. The V gene's germline CDR1 is SGDLS and CDR2 YYNGEE. The CDR3 region has the DNA TGTGCCAGCAGCGTCAGGGGGGGTGGCACCGGGGAGCTGTTTTTT. Its translation is CASSVRGGGTGELFF.

This chain uses TRBV5-6 with TRBJ1-6, with D unclear. Germline V gives CDR1 SGHDT, CDR2 YYEEEE. Trimming shortened V by 6 bases and J by 7 bases, and 17 bases separated the two germline ends. The CDR3 runs 15 residues. In DNA, the CDR3 is TGTGCCAGCACCAAACCAACAGTAGGGAATTCACCCCTCCACTTT. This encodes CASTKPTVGNSPLHF.

J is TRBJ1-3 and V is TRBV6-5; 7 nucleotides match TRBD1. V trimming: 10 bases; J trimming: 0 bases; junction bases outside the gene matches: 9. The CDR3 covers 15 residues. Germline CDR1 MNHEY, CDR2 SVGAGI. The CDR3 nucleotides are TGTGCCACTAGAACAGGGGATTTCTCTGGAAACACCATATATTTT. Amino acids: CATRTGDFSGNTIYF.

This clone was found a few times. The rearrangement uses TRBV5-5 and TRBJ1-1; a possible D gene is TRBD1 (5 bases). The V end was cut by 0 bases, the J end by 11 bases, with 11 bases between. The CDR3 has 12 residues. Germline V gene data show CDR1 as SGHKS and CDR2 as YYEKEE (reference sequence). CDR3 nucleotides: TGTGCCAGCAGCTTGGACCAGGGTAAGGCTTTCTTT. It specifies CASSLDQGKAFF.

The chain has TRBV5-4 and TRBJ2-3, with D unclear. The CDR3 consists of 12 residues. Germline V gene data show CDR1 as SGHNT and CDR2 as YYREEE (reference sequence). Trimming pared 5 bases from V and 2 bases from J, leaving 6 bases between. CDR3 in amino acids: CASRGPTDTQYF. The CDR3 nucleotides read TGTGCCAGCAGGGGCCCCACAGATACGCAGTATTTT. Drawing the rest from reference TRBV5-4 and TRBJ2-3, the complete variable domain is ETGVTQSPTHLIKTRGQQVTLRCSSQSGHNTVSWYQQALGQGPQFIFQYYREEENGRGNFPPRFSGLQFPNYSSELNVNALELDDSALYLCASRGPTDTQYFGPGTRLTVL.

V gene TRBV28 combines with J gene TRBJ2-1, with 13 bases identical to TRBD2. V gave up 8 bases and J gave up 8 bases; unmatched junction bases: 12. This CDR3 spans 16 amino acids. Germline assignment: CDR1 MDHEN and CDR2 SYDVKM. The DNA for the CDR3 is TGTGCCAGCCGACGGGGGGGCACTAGCGGGAGGGATGAGCAGTTCTTC. Protein product: CASRRGGTSGRDEQFF. Variable domain in full (rest from reference TRBV28 and TRBJ2-1): DVKVTQSSRYLVKRTGEKVFLECVQDMDHENMFWYRQDPGLGLRLIYFSYDVKMKEKGDIPEGYSVSREKKERFSLILESASTNQTSMYLCASRRGGTSGRDEQFFGPGTRLTVL.

Here the CDR3 reads CAISGPAVHEQFF. The CDR3 DNA sequence: TGTGCCATCAGCGGGCCAGCCGTACATGAGCAGTTCTTC. The V and J genes are TRBV10-3 and TRBJ2-1; D call uncertain. Germline loops: CDR1 ENHRY, CDR2 SYGVKD. The CDR3 has 13 amino acids. V was pared by 6 bases and J by 8 bases, with 14 bases between.

Only a few counts were recorded for this clone. The V and J genes are TRBV4-2 and TRBJ1-1; 7 bases match TRBD1. This CDR3 has 12 residues. J gave up 9 bases and V 3 bases, and 4 bases lay outside the gene matches. The germline gives CDR1 LGHNA, CDR2 YNFKEQ. DNA for the CDR3: TGTGCCAGCAGCCAGAGGGACAGACAAGCTTTCTTT. Its protein product is CASSQRDRQAFF.

The chain couples TRBV10-3 to TRBJ2-7, with D maybe TRBD2 (6 bases). V was trimmed by 0 bases and J by 3 bases, leaving 9 bases between them. The CDR3 runs to 14 residues. Germline values: CDR1 ENHRY, CDR2 SYGVKD. The CDR3 DNA reads as TGTGCCATCAGTGAGTCGAGCGGGTTCTACGAGCAGTACTTC. The encoded protein is CAISESSGFYEQYF.

The V gene is TRBV5-1, the J gene TRBJ2-5, with D perhaps assigned TRBD1 or TRBD2 (5 bases each). CDR1 is SGHRS, CDR2 YFSETQ, per germline. The CDR3 spans 17 residues. V lost 3 bases and J 6 bases, leaving 24 bases between the germline ends. CDR3 DNA: TGCGCCAGCAGCTATGATGGAACGGTGGGGGTTATGAAGACCCAGTACTTC. As protein: CASSYDGTVGVMKTQYF.